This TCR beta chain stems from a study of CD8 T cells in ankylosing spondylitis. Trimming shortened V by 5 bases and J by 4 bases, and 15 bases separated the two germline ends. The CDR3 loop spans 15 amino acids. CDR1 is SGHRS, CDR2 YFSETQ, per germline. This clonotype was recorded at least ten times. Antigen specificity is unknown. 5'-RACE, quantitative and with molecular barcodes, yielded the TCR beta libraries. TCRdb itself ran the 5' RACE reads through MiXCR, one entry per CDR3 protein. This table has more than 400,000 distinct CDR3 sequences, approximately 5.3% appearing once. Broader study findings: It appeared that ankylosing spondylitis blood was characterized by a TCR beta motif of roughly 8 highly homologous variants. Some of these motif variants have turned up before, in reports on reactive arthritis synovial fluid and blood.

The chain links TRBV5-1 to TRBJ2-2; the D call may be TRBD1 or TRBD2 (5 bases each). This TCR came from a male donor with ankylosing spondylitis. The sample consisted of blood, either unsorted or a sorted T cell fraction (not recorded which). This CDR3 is CASRGGGTTTGELFF. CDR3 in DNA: TGCGCCAGCAGAGGAGGTGGGACCACCACCGGGGAGCTGTTTTTT.